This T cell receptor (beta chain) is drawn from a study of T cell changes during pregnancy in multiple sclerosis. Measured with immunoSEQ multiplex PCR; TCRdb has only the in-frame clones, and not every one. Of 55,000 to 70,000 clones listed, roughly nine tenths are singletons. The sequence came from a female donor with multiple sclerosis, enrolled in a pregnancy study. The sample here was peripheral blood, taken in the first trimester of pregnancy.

The chain's CDR3 is CASSQGRVASNEQYF. Here the CDR3 DNA reads TGTGCCAGCAGCCAAGGCAGGGTGGCCTCTAACGAGCAGTACTTC. The J gene is TRBJ2-7, the V gene TRBV4-2, with a possible D match to TRBD1 (5 bases). V lost 1 base and J lost 5, with 15 bases in between. Per the germline V gene, CDR1 is LGHNA and CDR2 is YNFKEQ. This CDR3 comprises 15 residues.